A single sample gave rise to the 25 T cell receptor beta chains below, sequenced in a study of PD-1 blockade in classical Hodgkin lymphoma (dated by TCRdb to the early 2020s). Reading the label with the study, this specimen's time point is: cycle 2 day 1 (C2D1) of nivolumab. Relapse after autologous stem cell transplantation had occurred in all trial patients, and cohorts A, B and C were distinguished by prior brentuximab vedotin exposure. Libraries came from the immunoSEQ multiplex PCR assay. In its TCRdb copy, this immuneACCESS table keeps in-frame sequences only and misses some clones. Where compared with another copy, unresolved V genes explain less than half of these, and the others have no known cause. This sample lists more than 35,000 clones; about 90% were detected once. The ten largest clones add up to approximately 7.5% of the sample. The material sequenced was peripheral blood mononuclear cells (PBMCs), taken before the second cycle of nivolumab. These receptors came from a human donor with classical Hodgkin lymphoma.

The chain uses TRBV19 and TRBJ2-3; TRBD2 matches at 10 bases. This CDR3 is built from 22 residues. The trim removed 3 bases at V and 3 bases at J, leaving 24 bases unmatched. The germline V gene has CDR1 LNHDA and CDR2 SQIVND (reference sequence). The CDR3 DNA reads as TGTGCCAGTAGTATTAGGGCTGGACAATTGCGGGAAGCGGGAGGGCCAACAGATACGCAGTATTTT. This translates into CASSIRAGQLREAGGPTDTQYF.

J is TRBJ1-5 and V is TRBV6-5; 12 nucleotides match TRBD1. Trimming took 9 bases from V and 2 from J; bases not matched to a gene: 5. Germline CDR1 is MNHEY and CDR2 is SVGAGI. This CDR3 is built from 15 residues. CDR3 residues: CASGTGGAGNQPQHF. CDR3 in DNA: TGTGCCAGTGGGACAGGGGGCGCCGGCAATCAGCCCCAGCATTTT.

The V gene is TRBV5-1, the J gene TRBJ1-4; the match to TRBD1 covers 7 bases. Per the germline V gene, CDR1 is SGHRS and CDR2 is YFSETQ. The CDR3 runs 14 residues. V trimming: 3 bases; J trimming: 6 bases; junction bases outside the gene matches: 5. Written as DNA, the CDR3 is TGCGCCAGCAGCTCTGGGACAGCGGATGAAAAACTGTTTTTT. It codes for CASSSGTADEKLFF.

This sequence joins TRBV28 and TRBJ1-1, with TRBD1 matching over 8 bases. The CDR3 loop spans 18 amino acids. Per the germline V gene, CDR1 is MDHEN and CDR2 is SYDVKM. With 5 bases clipped from V and 0 bases from J, the junction kept 14 bases outside the gene matches. The CDR3 sequence: CASSHPGTGGTLNTEAFF. The CDR3 DNA reads as TGTGCCAGCAGTCACCCCGGGACAGGCGGGACACTGAACACTGAAGCTTTCTTT.

The CDR3 sequence is CASSVGAGNKETQYF. DNA for the CDR3: TGTGCCAGCAGCGTAGGGGCGGGAAATAAAGAGACCCAGTACTTC. J is TRBJ2-5 and V is TRBV9; D perhaps matches TRBD2 (6 bases). Trimming cost V 0 bases and J 3 bases, with 12 bases left between them. CDR1 is SGDLS, CDR2 YYNGEE, per germline. CDR3 length equals 15 residues.

CDR3 in amino acids: CASSASTGNGGYGYTF. The DNA of the CDR3 is TGTGCCAGCAGTGCTTCGACAGGGAATGGAGGCTATGGCTACACCTTC. The gene calls are TRBV6-4 and TRBJ1-2; 7 bases align to TRBD1. The J segment lost 4 bases and the V segment lost 4 bases, leaving 12 bases of the junction unmatched. The CDR3 sequence is 16 residues long. The germline V gene encodes CDR1 MRHNA and CDR2 SNTAGT.

The V gene is TRBV4-1, the J gene TRBJ2-2, with 11 bases fitting TRBD1. The CDR3 covers 16 residues. Trimming took 2 bases from V and 6 from J; bases not matched to a gene: 5. Germline CDR1 and CDR2: MGHRA and YSYEKL. The CDR3 DNA reads as TGCGCCAGCAGCCAACCTTTGGGACAGGGGGCCGGGGAGCTGTTTTTT. Translating it yields CASSQPLGQGAGELFF.

J is TRBJ1-2 and V is TRBV6-4; no clear D gene. The V end was cut by 3 bases, the J end by 4 bases, with 9 bases between. This CDR3 spans 13 amino acids. Per the germline V gene, CDR1 is MRHNA and CDR2 is SNTAGT. This chain's CDR3 is CASSEEGLYGYTF. The CDR3 DNA is TGTGCCAGCAGTGAAGAGGGCCTCTATGGCTACACCTTC.

CDR3 DNA: TGTGCCAGCAGTCCCGGACTAGCGGGACAGGAGACCCAGTACTTC. Translating it yields CASSPGLAGQETQYF. This chain uses TRBV2 with TRBJ2-5; 12 nucleotides match TRBD2. V shed 5 bases and J 5 bases; nucleotides not matched to a gene: 6. Looked up from germline, CDR1 is SNHLY and CDR2 is FYNNEI. This CDR3 spans 15 amino acids.

Comments on this clone: Germline is not matched at one junction end, which may reflect a read error. The genes are TRBV5-4 and TRBJ2-7; 13 nucleotides match TRBD2. The CDR3 loop spans 16 amino acids. CDR1 and CDR2 (germline): SGHNT, YYREEE (reference sequence). The CDR3 DNA reads TGTGCCAGCAGCCGCGAGGGACTAGCGGGAACCTACGGGCAGTACTTC. Its protein is CASSREGLAGTYGQYF.

The V and J genes are TRBV2 and TRBJ2-2; 7 bases agree with TRBD1. The CDR3 contains 13 residues. Germline lookup yields CDR1 SNHLY and CDR2 FYNNEI. With V trimmed by 7 bases and J by 4 bases, 3 bases remained unmatched. For the CDR3, the DNA is TGTGCCAGCAAGACAGGGAGCACCGGGGAGCTGTTTTTT. It is translated as CASKTGSTGELFF. The full variable domain, rest sourced from reference TRBV2 and TRBJ2-2, is EPEVTQTPSHQVTQMGQEVILRCVPISNHLYFYWYRQILGQKVEFLVSFYNNEISEKSEIFDDQFSVERPDGSNFTLKIRSTKLEDSAMYFCASKTGSTGELFFGEGSRLTVL.

The genes are TRBV5-1 and TRBJ1-1; 9 nucleotides align to TRBD1. The CDR3 is 13 amino acids. Looked up from germline, CDR1 is SGHRS and CDR2 is YFSETQ. V lost 0 bases, J lost 8 bases, and 2 bases stayed unmatched. The CDR3 sequence: CASSLDRGREAFF. The CDR3 DNA follows: TGCGCCAGCAGCTTGGACAGGGGGCGAGAAGCTTTCTTT.

The gene calls are TRBV27 and TRBJ2-5, with D possibly being TRBD2 (7 bases). The CDR3 totals 15 residues. V was shortened by 1 base and J by 1 base, with 10 bases between the two germline ends. In germline, CDR1 is MNHEY, CDR2 SMNVEV (reference sequence). The CDR3 here is CASSLYRGGQETQYF. The CDR3 DNA reads as TGTGCCAGCAGTTTATATAGGGGGGGCCAAGAGACCCAGTACTTC.

The chain is built from TRBV7-9 and TRBJ2-5; TRBD1 matches at 9 bases. V was clipped by 1 base and J by 3 bases; unmatched bases: 6. The germline CDR1 and CDR2 sequences are SEHNR and FQNEAQ (reference sequence). The CDR3 totals 16 residues. CDR3 residues: CASSLDGRDREETQYF. CDR3 sequence (DNA): TGTGCCAGCAGCTTAGATGGGAGGGACAGGGAAGAGACCCAGTACTTC.

The V call is TRBV27, the J call TRBJ2-7; a weak D match, TRBD2 (5 bases). Trimming took 4 bases from V and 3 from J, leaving 19 bases between them. Germline V CDR1 and CDR2: MNHEY, SMNVEV (reference sequence). The CDR3 is 16 amino acids. The CDR3 sequence: CASSSPRLLRDYEQYF. CDR3 bases: TGTGCCAGCAGTTCCCCCAGGCTCCTGAGGGACTACGAGCAGTACTTC.

In nucleotides, the CDR3 is TGTGCCACCAGCATCGGGGTAAGGACAGGTCGCACAGATACGCAGTATTTT. It is translated as CATSIGVRTGRTDTQYF. The rearrangement joins TRBV15 to TRBJ2-3; 7 nucleotides align to TRBD1. V dropped 4 bases and J dropped 1; count of bases not matched to a gene: 11. The CDR3 runs 17 residues. Germline CDR1 is LNHNV and CDR2 is YYDKDF (reference sequence). Full variable domain (remainder filled in from reference TRBV15 and TRBJ2-3): DAMVIQNPRYQVTQFGKPVTLSCSQTLNHNVMYWYQQKSSQAPKLLFHYYDKDFNNEADTPDNFQSRRPNTSFCFLDIRSPGLGDTAMYLCATSIGVRTGRTDTQYFGPGTRLTVL.

As regards this clone: The identical CDR3 is also encoded by other nucleotide sequences in the sample. V usage is TRBV5-1 and J usage is TRBJ1-1; D is unclear. Germline lookup yields CDR1 SGHRS and CDR2 YFSETQ. The CDR3 contains 13 residues. Trimming pared 0 bases from V and 0 bases from J, leaving 3 bases between. Here the CDR3 reads CASSLVVNTEAFF. For the CDR3, the DNA is TGCGCCAGCAGCTTGGTTGTGAACACTGAAGCTTTCTTT.

The chain uses TRBV27 and TRBJ2-5; 9 bases line up with TRBD1. The V gene's germline CDR1 is MNHEY and CDR2 SMNVEV (reference sequence). The CDR3 length is 14 residues. V shed 6 bases, J shed 4 bases, and the junction held 6 bases outside the gene matches. The CDR3 DNA is TGTGCCAGCAGGGCGGGACAGGGAAGAGAGACCCAGTACTTC. As protein: CASRAGQGRETQYF.

A word on this clone: Other DNA sequences in the same sample also yield this CDR3. V is TRBV10-3 and J is TRBJ2-5, with D perhaps TRBD2 (5 bases). The V gene lost 4 bases and the J gene lost 3 bases, with 9 bases spanning the gap. The CDR3 length is 13 residues. Germline V gene data show CDR1 as ENHRY and CDR2 as SYGVKD. The CDR3 coding sequence is TGTGCCATCAGTGTTGGGCGGGAAGAGACCCAGTACTTC. Residues: CAISVGREETQYF.

The gene calls are TRBV27 and TRBJ1-2; no clear D. The V end was cut by 3 bases, the J end by 4 bases, with 12 bases between. Germline CDR1 reads MNHEY; CDR2 reads SMNVEV (reference sequence). The CDR3 is 14 residues long. The CDR3 loop reads CASSLTGYGYGYTF. CDR3 sequence (DNA): TGTGCCAGCAGTTTGACCGGGTATGGCTATGGCTACACCTTC.

This sequence joins TRBV28 and TRBJ2-3; TRBD2 aligns across 12 bases. CDR1 is MDHEN, CDR2 SYDVKM, per germline. V shed 6 bases, J shed 7 bases, and the junction held 11 bases outside the gene matches. This CDR3 has 16 residues. CDR3 sequence (DNA): TGTGCCAGCAGACTCTCCAAACTAGCGGGAGGTTATACGCAGTATTTT. This gives the protein CASRLSKLAGGYTQYF.

The V call is TRBV13, the J call TRBJ1-1, with D possibly TRBD1 on 5 matching bases. CDR1 PRHDT and CDR2 FYEKMQ come from the germline V gene (reference sequence). The CDR3 extends over 15 amino acids. The ends were cut back, 1 base at V and 6 bases at J, with 15 bases in the middle. CDR3: CASSLEGAERAEAFF. CDR3 in DNA: TGTGCCAGCAGCTTAGAAGGGGCGGAGAGGGCTGAAGCTTTCTTT.

The V call is TRBV27, the J call TRBJ2-1, with a tentative D call TRBD1 (5 bases). Trimming removed 7 bases from V and 0 bases from J, with 16 bases in between. CDR1 is MNHEY, CDR2 SMNVEV, per germline (reference sequence). The CDR3 totals 16 residues. The CDR3 DNA reads as TGTGCCAGCAAAAATAGTGGGCAGGGCTCCTACAATGAGCAGTTCTTC. As protein: CASKNSGQGSYNEQFF.

The genes are TRBV9 and TRBJ1-1, with TRBD1 matching over 8 bases. V shed 4 bases and J 4 bases; nucleotides not matched to a gene: 12. Germline V gene sequence: CDR1 SGDLS, CDR2 YYNGEE. This CDR3 region has 16 residues. Written as DNA, the CDR3 is TGTGCCAGCAGCCCACTAGACAGGGGATATGGCACTGAAGCTTTCTTT. Protein: CASSPLDRGYGTEAFF.

The chain has TRBV4-1 and TRBJ2-1; D is possibly TRBD2 (6 bases). Germline assignment: CDR1 MGHRA and CDR2 YSYEKL. Trimming removed 4 bases from V and 9 bases from J, with 13 bases in between. The CDR3 spans 13 residues. The CDR3 here is CASSLQAEGEQFF. DNA of the CDR3: TGCGCCAGCAGCCTCCAAGCGGAGGGTGAGCAGTTCTTC.